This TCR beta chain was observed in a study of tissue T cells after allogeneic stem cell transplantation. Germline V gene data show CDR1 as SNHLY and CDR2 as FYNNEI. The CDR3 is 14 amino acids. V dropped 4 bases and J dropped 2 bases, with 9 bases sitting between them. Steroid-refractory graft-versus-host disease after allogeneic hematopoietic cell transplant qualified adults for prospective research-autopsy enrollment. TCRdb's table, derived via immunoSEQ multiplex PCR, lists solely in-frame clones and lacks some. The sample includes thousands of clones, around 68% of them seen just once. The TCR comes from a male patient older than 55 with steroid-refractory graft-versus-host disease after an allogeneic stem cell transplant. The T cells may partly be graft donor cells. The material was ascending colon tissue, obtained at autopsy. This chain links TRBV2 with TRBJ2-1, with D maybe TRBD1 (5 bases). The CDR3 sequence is CASSVVRAYNEQFF. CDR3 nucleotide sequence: TGTGCCAGCAGTGTAGTCAGGGCCTACAATGAGCAGTTCTTC.